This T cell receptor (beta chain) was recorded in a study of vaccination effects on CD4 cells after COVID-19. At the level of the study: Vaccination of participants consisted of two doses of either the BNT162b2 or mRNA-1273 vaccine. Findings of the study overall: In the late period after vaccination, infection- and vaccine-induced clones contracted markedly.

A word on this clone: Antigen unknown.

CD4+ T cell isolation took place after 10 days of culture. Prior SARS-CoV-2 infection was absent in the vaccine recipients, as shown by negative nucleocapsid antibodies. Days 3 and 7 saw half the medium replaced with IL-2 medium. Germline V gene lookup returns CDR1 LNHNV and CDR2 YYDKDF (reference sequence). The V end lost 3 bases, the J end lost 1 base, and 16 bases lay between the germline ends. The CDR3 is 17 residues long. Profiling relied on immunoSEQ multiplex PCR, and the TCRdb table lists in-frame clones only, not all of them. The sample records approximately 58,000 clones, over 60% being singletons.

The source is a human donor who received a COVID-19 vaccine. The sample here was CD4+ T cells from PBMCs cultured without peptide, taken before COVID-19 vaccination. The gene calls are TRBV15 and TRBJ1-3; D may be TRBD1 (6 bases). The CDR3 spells CATSRGGDAFSGNTIYF. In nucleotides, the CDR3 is TGTGCCACCAGCAGGGGGGGCGACGCGTTTTCTGGAAACACCATATATTTT.